These 20 T cell receptor beta chains were sequenced from one sample in a study of T cell repertoires in cytomegalovirus infection. TCRdb analysed the reads with MiXCR anew, one entry per CDR3 protein. Here the sample spans under 250,000 distinct CDR3 sequences, more than 9% being singletons. Sequences were obtained from PBMCs. These receptor sequences come from a human donor in good health (CMV status not recorded). Some clones in this sample may be carry-over from other donors' samples.

This clonotype was detected many times. The chain uses TRBV7-2 and TRBJ2-1; TRBD1 matches 10 bases. The V segment lost 6 bases and the J segment 3 bases; nucleotides outside the gene matches: 5. The CDR3 is 15 amino acids. Germline CDR1 and CDR2: SGHTA and FQGNSA. The CDR3 spells CASRTGTGVYNEQFF. In DNA form, the CDR3 reads TGTGCCAGCAGGACCGGGACAGGGGTCTACAATGAGCAGTTCTTC.

Ten or more counts support this clonotype. V is TRBV27 and J is TRBJ2-1; 8 bases agree with TRBD2. Germline V CDR1 and CDR2: MNHEY, SMNVEV (reference sequence). Trimming removed 4 bases from V and 5 bases from J; junction bases left unmatched: 7. This CDR3 comprises 15 residues. The CDR3 loop reads CASSSAGGQNNEQFF. The CDR3 region has the DNA TGTGCCAGCAGTTCCGCGGGAGGACAGAACAATGAGCAGTTCTTC.

The chain links TRBV2 to TRBJ1-5; a possible D gene is TRBD1 (5 bases). V was shortened by 2 bases and J by 4 bases, with 12 bases between the two germline ends. The CDR3 runs to 15 residues. Germline V gene lookup returns CDR1 SNHLY and CDR2 FYNNEI. The CDR3 bases are TGTGCCAGCAGTGAATCGGGACTGACGAATCAGCCCCAGCATTTT. Protein: CASSESGLTNQPQHF. The variable domain in full, completed from reference TRBV2 and TRBJ1-5, reads EPEVTQTPSHQVTQMGQEVILRCVPISNHLYFYWYRQILGQKVEFLVSFYNNEISEKSEIFDDQFSVERPDGSNFTLKIRSTKLEDSAMYFCASSESGLTNQPQHFGDGTRLSIL.

This clonotype has at least ten counts. J is TRBJ2-7 and V is TRBV6-6; D is unclear. Deletions cut 2 bases from V and 2 bases from J, with 10 bases between. In germline, CDR1 is MNHNY, CDR2 SVGAGI (reference sequence). This CDR3 spans 14 amino acids. Here the CDR3 DNA reads TGTGCCAGCAGTTACGACCGAACCACCTACGAGCAGTACTTC. It codes for CASSYDRTTYEQYF.

In this sample, this clonotype turned up a few times. The genes are TRBV24-1 and TRBJ1-2; D not certain. Germline loops: CDR1 KGHDR, CDR2 SFDVKD. There are 11 residues in the CDR3. Deletions cut 4 bases from V and 4 bases from J, with 3 bases between. This CDR3 reads CATSDGYGYTF. Written as DNA, the CDR3 is TGTGCCACCAGTGACGGCTATGGCTACACCTTC.

This clonotype was recorded many times. The rearrangement joins TRBV29-1 to TRBJ1-1; no clear D. Trimming left V 4 bases short and J 5 bases short, with 20 bases between. The V gene's germline CDR1 is SQVTM and CDR2 ANQGSEA. The CDR3 sequence is 15 residues long. The CDR3 DNA follows: TGCAGCGTTGGAGCCCCGGACCGGGTCGCGACTGAAGCTTTCTTT. It translates to CSVGAPDRVATEAFF.

The chain couples TRBV19 to TRBJ2-3; possibly TRBD1 for D (5 bases). Trimming took off 7 bases at V and 6 bases at J, with 26 bases between the two ends. The CDR3 runs 17 residues. Germline loops: CDR1 LNHDA, CDR2 SQIVND (reference sequence). This CDR3 reads CASMTGLGAEDADTQYF. The CDR3 region has the DNA TGTGCCAGTATGACGGGCCTAGGGGCCGAGGACGCGGATACGCAGTATTTT.

This chain connects TRBV7-6 to TRBJ2-5; 9 nucleotides line up with TRBD2. Trimming at V came to 5 bases and at J to 1 base, leaving 8 bases not matched to a gene. Germline V gives CDR1 SGHVS, CDR2 FNYEAQ. The CDR3 loop spans 16 amino acids. The CDR3 DNA is TGTGCCAGCAGCCAAGGCCTAGCGGGATTCCAAGAGACCCAGTACTTC. Its protein is CASSQGLAGFQETQYF.

With regard to this clonotype: One end of the junction varies from germline; a read error may be responsible. V is TRBV23-1 and J is TRBJ2-5; 8 bases are shared with TRBD2. TRBV23-1 is reported as an ORF; its role is uncertain. The CDR3 has 13 residues. The CDR3, as DNA: TGCGCCAGCCTTCCCAATCGGGGGGGCCTCTCGAACTTC. This codes for CASLPNRGGLSNF.

The table lists this clonotype with many counts. V is TRBV7-2 and J is TRBJ1-2; D unclear. CDR3 length: 15 residues. The V gene lost 5 bases and the J gene lost 8 bases, with 21 bases spanning the gap. Germline assignment: CDR1 SGHTA and CDR2 FQGNSA. The CDR3 nucleotides read TGTGCCAGCAGCCCTCGCGGTTGGGGTGGAGAGGGCTACACCTTC. Translating gives CASSPRGWGGEGYTF.

This clonotype was seen ten or more times. The V gene is TRBV7-2, the J gene TRBJ2-5, with 13 bases identical to TRBD2. The germline V gene encodes CDR1 SGHTA and CDR2 FQGNSA. V lost 5 bases to trimming and J lost 7 bases; unmatched junction nucleotides: 10. The CDR3 length is 16 residues. In nucleotides, the CDR3 is TGTGCCAGCAGCAAGACTAGCGGGGGGTCAGAGATGACCCAGTACTTC. This encodes CASSKTSGGSEMTQYF.

This clonotype was observed a few times. The chain couples TRBV29-1 to TRBJ1-1; 9 bases match TRBD1. Germline V CDR1 and CDR2: SQVTM, ANQGSEA. The CDR3 extends over 15 amino acids. Trimming removed 4 bases from V and 1 base from J; junction bases left unmatched: 7. CDR3 sequence: CSVVPIQGANTEAFF. The CDR3 DNA is TGCAGCGTTGTCCCCATACAGGGGGCGAACACTGAAGCTTTCTTT.

This clonotype was detected many times. The chain is built from TRBV7-2 and TRBJ1-1; weak D call: TRBD1 (5 bases). V was trimmed by 3 bases and J by 4 bases, leaving 12 bases between them. CDR1 is SGHTA and CDR2 is FQGNSA in the germline V gene. The CDR3 consists of 14 residues. The CDR3 coding sequence is TGTGCCAGCAGCTTTATCTTGGGGCGCACTGAAGCTTTCTTT. Amino acid sequence: CASSFILGRTEAFF.

This clonotype occurred many times. The DNA for the CDR3 is TGTGCCAGCAGCCAAGACCGGGGAGGGGCCTCCGGGGGCTCCTACGAGCAGTACTTC. Protein product: CASSQDRGGASGGSYEQYF. The chain couples TRBV4-2 to TRBJ2-7; the match to TRBD2 covers 7 bases. Germline values: CDR1 LGHNA, CDR2 YNFKEQ. V shed 0 bases, J shed 0 bases, and the junction held 14 bases outside the gene matches. The CDR3 covers 19 residues.

This clonotype was observed at least ten times. V is TRBV7-2 and J is TRBJ1-4, with D hard to call. CDR1 SGHTA and CDR2 FQGNSA come from the germline V gene. The CDR3 covers 13 residues. Deletions cut 2 bases from V and 5 bases from J, with 6 bases between. CDR3 nucleotide sequence: TGTGCCAGCAGCTTATCGGGAAATGAAAAACTGTTTTTT. Its translation is CASSLSGNEKLFF.

The V gene is TRBV7-9, the J gene TRBJ2-7; 7 nucleotides align to TRBD1. This CDR3 has 14 residues. CDR1 SEHNR and CDR2 FQNEAQ come from the germline V gene (reference sequence). Trimming cost V 6 bases and J 5 bases; bases outside gene matches: 10. The CDR3 DNA sequence: TGTGCCAGCAGTCAATCGACAGGGACCCACGAGCAGTACTTC. Its translation: CASSQSTGTHEQYF.

The rearrangement links TRBV20-1 to TRBJ1-1; the D gene is possibly TRBD1 (5 bases). This CDR3 is built from 14 residues. Trimming stripped 0 bases from V and 3 bases from J, with 11 bases between. Germline V lookup: CDR1 DFQATT, CDR2 SNEGSKA (reference sequence). CDR3 sequence (DNA): TGCAGTGCTAGAGATTCGGCCAGGGACACTGAAGCTTTCTTT. Protein: CSARDSARDTEAFF.

There are many counts of this clonotype. This rearrangement joins TRBV29-1 to TRBJ2-7, with D maybe TRBD2 (5 bases). CDR3 size: 11 residues. With 5 bases removed from V and 4 bases from J, the gap between germline ends came to 9 bases. The V gene's germline CDR1 is SQVTM and CDR2 ANQGSEA. CDR3 nucleotide sequence: TGCAGCGTTCCCGGGGTATACGAGCAGTACTTC. Translation: CSVPGVYEQYF.

This clonotype has at least ten counts. The chain has TRBV12-3 or TRBV12-4 and TRBJ1-3; 7 bases are a match to TRBD1. There are 15 residues in the CDR3. V was clipped by 6 bases and J by 2 bases; unmatched bases: 7. The CDR3 protein is CASRFGTATGNTIYF. CDR3 nucleotide sequence: TGTGCCAGCAGGTTTGGGACAGCCACTGGAAACACCATATATTTT.

The J gene is TRBJ1-1, the V gene TRBV20-1; D gene unclear. The CDR3 extends over 12 amino acids. Germline V lookup: CDR1 DFQATT, CDR2 SNEGSKA (reference sequence). V gave up 5 bases and J gave up 0 bases, with 7 bases separating them. The CDR3 sequence is CSAGYVNTEAFF. The CDR3 DNA reads as TGCAGTGCTGGGTACGTGAACACTGAAGCTTTCTTT.